One TCR beta chain is described in this entry. Using immunoSEQ multiplex PCR, the repertoire was profiled, and TCRdb retains in-frame clones only, with some absent. The sample consists of 25,000 to 35,000 clones, roughly nine tenths of them appearing once. This specimen belongs to a study of T cell changes during pregnancy in multiple sclerosis. This CDR3 spans 13 amino acids. Between the trimmed V and J ends, which lost 7 bases and 1 base, there was a span of 10 bases. Germline CDR1 and CDR2: SNHLY and FYNNEI. This receptor was identified in a female donor in good health, enrolled as a control in a pregnancy study. The sequenced sample was CD4+ T cells from peripheral blood mononuclear cells, obtained in the second trimester of pregnancy. The chain couples TRBV2 to TRBJ1-1; D call uncertain. CDR3 bases: TGTGCCAGCATAGGAGGGCCGAACACTGAAGCTTTCTTT. This translates into CASIGGPNTEAFF.